This TCR beta chain stems from a study of blood T cell repertoires in COVID-19. Study as a whole: PBMCs, B-cell-depleted T cells, or T cells provided the cDNA or gDNA that made up the material.

Participants spanned ages 18 to 89 years and resided in around 25 US areas. Participant-reported clinical history was the basis for cohort assignment. This CDR3 contains 13 residues. Trimming removed 8 bases from V and 6 bases from J, with 16 bases in between. This clone was seen a handful of times. In the study's own analysis: Reference gene primer amplification gave estimated nucleated cell counts. Method: immunoSEQ multiplex PCR; TCRdb's copy keeps in-frame clones and lacks some. V, J and clone size were drawn from that table, and D and trimming were deduced from the DNA. Of fewer than 350,000 clones listed, around 90% are singletons.

This receptor was identified in a woman aged 18-29 years with acute COVID-19. The sequencing input was PBMCs or T cells enriched from blood (not recorded which). The V call is TRBV12-3 or TRBV12-4, the J call TRBJ1-1, with a possible D match to TRBD1 (5 bases). CDR3 DNA: TGTGCCAGCCGGGACTTGTCTTTGTCTGAAGCTTTCTTT. Translating gives CASRDLSLSEAFF.